These 29 T cell receptor beta chains share one sample of origin, sequenced in a study of Ad26.COV2.S vaccination and SARS-CoV-2 variants. Produced via immunoSEQ multiplex PCR; TCRdb's table is partial and in-frame only. Counted here are fewer than 900,000 clones, 89% occurring once; the ten biggest clones make up nearly 1.5%. Treatment here: about 20 received Ad26.COV2.S at low or high dose, single or two shots; about 5 received placebo; per-sample allocation not given. Day 63 after the first injection of vaccine or placebo was the sampling time. Here the sequenced sample was peripheral blood, taken in a trial of Ad26.COV2.S vaccine versus placebo. These receptors all stem from a person aged 18 to 59 who received the Ad26.COV2.S COVID-19 vaccine or a placebo.

V gene TRBV2 combines with J gene TRBJ2-5; 12 nucleotides align to TRBD2. Germline lookup yields CDR1 SNHLY and CDR2 FYNNEI. V lost 6 bases, J lost 5 bases, and 7 bases stayed unmatched. The CDR3 contains 15 residues. CDR3 DNA sequence: TGTGCCAGCAGGAGAGGACTAGCGGGGCGGGAGACCCAGTACTTC. Protein: CASRRGLAGRETQYF.

This clone has just a few counts. This chain joins TRBV19 and TRBJ2-6, with no clear D. The CDR3 is 15 residues long. CDR1 and CDR2 (germline): LNHDA, SQIVND (reference sequence). Trimming removed 4 bases at V and 0 bases at J, with 7 bases between. The CDR3 region is CASSTVVSGANVLTF. The DNA for the CDR3 is TGTGCCAGTAGTACCGTTGTCTCTGGGGCCAACGTCCTGACTTTC.

The genes are TRBV6-1 and TRBJ2-1; D uncertain. The germline V and J ends were trimmed by 0 bases and 4 bases, with 7 bases remaining between them. In germline, CDR1 is MNHNS, CDR2 SASEGT. The CDR3 consists of 14 residues. As DNA, the CDR3 is TGTGCCAGCAGTGAAGCGGGTCCTTACAATGAGCAGTTCTTC. This sequence encodes CASSEAGPYNEQFF.

The rearrangement uses TRBV5-1 and TRBJ1-3, with no clear D. CDR3 length equals 16 residues. The germline V and J ends were trimmed by 0 bases and 0 bases, with 10 bases remaining between them. The germline CDR1 and CDR2 sequences are SGHRS and YFSETQ. The CDR3 coding sequence is TGCGCCAGCAGCTTGGAGGGCGCTAGCTCTGGAAACACCATATATTTT. Translated: CASSLEGASSGNTIYF.

For this clone: This sample also contains other DNA sequences that code for the same CDR3. The J gene is TRBJ2-7, the V gene TRBV30, with D unresolved. Between the trimmed V and J ends, which lost 0 bases and 0 bases, there was a span of 9 bases. The germline V gene encodes CDR1 GTSNPN and CDR2 SVGIG (reference sequence). The CDR3 totals 14 residues. The CDR3 spells CAWSVGPGSYEQYF. CDR3 DNA sequence: TGTGCCTGGAGTGTGGGCCCGGGCTCCTACGAGCAGTACTTC.

CDR3 nucleotides: TGTGCCAGTAGTCTGGGACAGCTCACCGGGGAGCTGTTTTTT. Amino acid sequence: CASSLGQLTGELFF. V usage is TRBV19 and J usage is TRBJ2-2; 7 bases agree with TRBD1. The CDR3 extends over 14 amino acids. V gave up 5 bases and J gave up 4 bases; unmatched junction bases: 4. Per the germline V gene, CDR1 is LNHDA and CDR2 is SQIVND (reference sequence).

The chain is built from TRBV25-1 and TRBJ2-3, with a possible D match to TRBD2 (6 bases). The CDR3 has 13 amino acids. Germline V gene lookup returns CDR1 MGHDK and CDR2 SYGVNS. Trimming cost V 7 bases and J 1 base, with 9 bases left between them. As DNA, the CDR3 is TGTGCCAGCACGGGGGTCGGCACAGATACGCAGTATTTT. Protein sequence: CASTGVGTDTQYF.

The genes are TRBV19 and TRBJ1-5, with unresolved D. CDR1 is LNHDA and CDR2 is SQIVND in the germline V gene (reference sequence). CDR3 length: 13 amino acids. V was cut by 2 bases and J by 7 bases, with 9 bases left in between. CDR3 sequence reads: CASSIFVGQPQHF. The CDR3 coding sequence is TGTGCCAGTAGTATATTCGTGGGGCAGCCCCAGCATTTT.

This clone was seen a handful of times. The chain carries TRBV20-1 and TRBJ1-5, with D unclear. There are 13 residues in the CDR3. Germline values: CDR1 DFQATT, CDR2 SNEGSKA (reference sequence). Trimming cost V 3 bases and J 3 bases, with 9 bases left between them. The CDR3 coding sequence is TGCAGTGCTAGTCTGGCGGTCAATCAGCCCCAGCATTTT. It yields the protein CSASLAVNQPQHF.

The chain uses TRBV25-1 and TRBJ1-4, with D maybe TRBD1 (6 bases). This CDR3 has 14 amino acids. V lost 10 bases and J 8 bases, leaving 20 bases between the germline ends. CDR1 and CDR2 (germline): MGHDK, SYGVNS. The CDR3 bases are TGTGCCACATCTCGGGGGGGGCATGAGGAAAAACTGTTTTTT. Translated, it gives CATSRGGHEEKLFF.

The chain employs TRBV5-1 and TRBJ1-1; D gene unclear. V gave up 0 bases and J gave up 0 bases, with 6 bases separating them. Per the germline V gene, CDR1 is SGHRS and CDR2 is YFSETQ. This CDR3 has 14 amino acids. CDR3 sequence (DNA): TGCGCCAGCAGCTTGGGGTCGCTGAACACTGAAGCTTTCTTT. Translated: CASSLGSLNTEAFF.

V gene TRBV7-9 combines with J gene TRBJ1-2; the match to TRBD1 covers 7 bases. The ends lost 5 bases at V and 8 bases at J; junction bases unmatched: 5. This CDR3 spans 12 amino acids. Germline CDR1 is SEHNR and CDR2 is FQNEAQ (reference sequence). Here the CDR3 reads CASSRGTEGYTF. The CDR3 DNA follows: TGTGCCAGCAGCCGAGGGACAGAAGGCTACACCTTC.

The chain has TRBV18 and TRBJ1-4; D ambiguous. The CDR3 consists of 14 residues. CDR1 and CDR2 (germline): KGHSH, LQKENI. Trimming cost V 8 bases and J 8 bases, with 18 bases left between them. CDR3 sequence reads: CASAEQSGSEKLFF. CDR3 bases: TGTGCCAGCGCAGAACAGAGTGGAAGCGAAAAACTGTTTTTT.

J is TRBJ2-7 and V is TRBV11-2; D is unresolved. The CDR3 covers 13 residues. V was pared by 3 bases and J by 4 bases, with 10 bases between. Germline V lookup: CDR1 SGHAT, CDR2 FQNNGV. In DNA form, the CDR3 reads TGTGCCAGCAGCTTCATCCCCACTTACGAGCAGTACTTC. It translates to CASSFIPTYEQYF.

This chain connects TRBV4-2 to TRBJ2-7; 9 bases map to TRBD2. Trimming at V came to 1 base and at J to 2 bases, leaving 6 bases not matched to a gene. In germline, CDR1 is LGHNA, CDR2 YNFKEQ. The CDR3 consists of 16 residues. CDR3 region: CASSQVASGNAYEQYF. The CDR3 coding sequence is TGTGCCAGCAGCCAAGTAGCTAGCGGGAATGCCTACGAGCAGTACTTC.

The CDR3 DNA follows: TGTGCCAGCAGCCACACAGGGACTGGGGCCAACGTCCTGACTTTC. Amino acid sequence: CASSHTGTGANVLTF. The rearrangement joins TRBV7-9 to TRBJ2-6, with a tentative D call TRBD1 (6 bases). Germline CDR1 SEHNR, CDR2 FQNEAQ (reference sequence). V gave up 5 bases and J gave up 2 bases, with 10 bases separating them. The CDR3 consists of 15 residues.

This clone has just one count. The genes are TRBV10-2 and TRBJ2-3; D not resolved. The CDR3 covers 13 residues. V was cut by 2 bases and J by 6 bases, with 9 bases left in between. Germline V lookup: CDR1 WSHSY, CDR2 SAAADI. This CDR3 reads CASSEQSSDTQYF. The CDR3 DNA sequence: TGCGCCAGCAGTGAGCAGTCTTCGGATACGCAGTATTTT.

This chain connects TRBV5-1 to TRBJ1-5; D remains ambiguous. In germline, CDR1 is SGHRS, CDR2 YFSETQ. The CDR3 runs 13 residues. V lost 5 bases, J lost 0 bases, and 6 bases lay in between. CDR3 sequence reads: CASRVASNQPQHF. Here the CDR3 DNA reads TGCGCCAGCAGAGTCGCTAGCAATCAGCCCCAGCATTTT.

The chain carries TRBV24-1 and TRBJ2-7, with 9 bases lining up with TRBD1. The junction had 5 bases not matched to a gene; V was cut back by 5 bases and J by 1 base. Germline loops: CDR1 KGHDR, CDR2 SFDVKD. This CDR3 is built from 15 residues. In nucleotides, the CDR3 is TGTGCCACCAGTGCCGGGACAGGGTCTTCCTACGAGCAGTACTTC. This sequence encodes CATSAGTGSSYEQYF.

CDR3 amino acids: CASSLVVPSDREETQYF. The CDR3, as DNA: TGTGCCAGCAGCTTAGTCGTGCCCTCGGACAGAGAAGAGACCCAGTACTTC. The chain links TRBV7-8 to TRBJ2-5; TRBD1 might be the D (6 bases). Trimming took off 1 base at V and 3 bases at J, with 18 bases between the two ends. This CDR3 is 17 amino acids long. The germline CDR1 and CDR2 sequences are SGHVS and FQNEAQ.

The chain is built from TRBV18 and TRBJ1-3, with D maybe TRBD1 (6 bases). This CDR3 comprises 17 residues. Trimming stripped 2 bases from V and 0 bases from J, with 14 bases between. Germline V CDR1 and CDR2: KGHSH, LQKENI. CDR3 protein: CASSPTAGDYSGNTIYF. The CDR3, as DNA: TGTGCCAGCTCACCAACGGCAGGGGATTACTCTGGAAACACCATATATTTT.

This chain uses TRBV12-3 or TRBV12-4 with TRBJ1-2; D is possibly TRBD1 (6 bases). CDR3 length: 13 residues. V was clipped by 2 bases and J by 4 bases, with 8 bases between them. This chain's CDR3 is CASSLRGAYGYTF. DNA for the CDR3: TGTGCCAGCAGTTTAAGGGGGGCCTATGGCTACACCTTC.

Here the CDR3 DNA reads TGCGCCAGCAGTGAGCTCCGGACAGGGGGCACTGAAGCTTTCTTT. Translation gives CASSELRTGGTEAFF. The genes are TRBV10-2 and TRBJ1-1; 10 nucleotides align to TRBD1. The CDR3 spans 15 residues. V lost 2 bases, J lost 4 bases, and 4 bases stayed unmatched. Germline CDR1 and CDR2: WSHSY and SAAADI.

The V call is TRBV6-5, the J call TRBJ2-7; no clear D. The CDR3 contains 13 residues. Germline V lookup: CDR1 MNHEY, CDR2 SVGAGI. V was pared by 2 bases and J by 5 bases, with 10 bases between. This CDR3 is CASSYLHTHEQYF. The CDR3 DNA is TGTGCCAGCAGTTACCTACACACCCACGAGCAGTACTTC.

This chain connects TRBV5-8 to TRBJ2-3; D unresolved. Trimming took off 3 bases at V and 0 bases at J, with 11 bases between the two ends. This CDR3 has 15 amino acids. Germline V gene data show CDR1 as SGHTS and CDR2 as YDEGEE. As DNA, the CDR3 is TGTGCCAGCAGCTACCTGAGCCCTAGCACAGATACGCAGTATTTT. Encoded protein: CASSYLSPSTDTQYF.

The V call is TRBV19, the J call TRBJ1-5; D unresolved. Looked up from germline, CDR1 is LNHDA and CDR2 is SQIVND (reference sequence). This CDR3 comprises 15 residues. Trimming pared 3 bases from V and 3 bases from J, leaving 12 bases between. The chain's CDR3 is CASSIVGSANQPQHF. The DNA for the CDR3 is TGTGCCAGTAGTATTGTGGGGTCGGCCAATCAGCCCCAGCATTTT.

The chain recombines TRBV7-2 with TRBJ2-7, with D tentatively TRBD1 or TRBD2 (5 bases each). V lost 4 bases to trimming and J lost 2 bases, with 12 bases between them. The CDR3 has 14 amino acids. The germline gives CDR1 SGHTA, CDR2 FQGNSA. The CDR3 DNA sequence: TGTGCCAGCAGCTATAGGGACGGAACCTACGAGCAGTACTTC. This codes for CASSYRDGTYEQYF. Filled out from reference TRBV7-2 and TRBJ2-7, the complete variable domain reads GAGVSQSPSNKVTEKGKDVELRCDPISGHTALYWYRQSLGQGLEFLIYFQGNSAPDKSGLPSDRFSAERTGGSVSTLTIQRTQQEDSAVYLCASSYRDGTYEQYFGPGTRLTVT.

V and J are TRBV30 and TRBJ1-6; TRBD1 is a possible D gene (5 bases). Germline CDR1 and CDR2: GTSNPN and SVGIG (reference sequence). CDR3 length: 15 residues. Trimming removed 0 bases at V and 4 bases at J, with 10 bases between. The CDR3 DNA is TGTGCCTGGAGTGTTGGGACTGCTTATAATTCACCCCTCCACTTT. This translates into CAWSVGTAYNSPLHF. Combining the CDR3 with reference TRBV30 and TRBJ1-6 gives the whole variable domain SQTIHQWPATLVQPVGSPLSLECTVEGTSNPNLYWYRQAAGRGLQLLFYSVGIGQISSEVPQNLSASRPQDRQFILSSKKLLLSDSGFYLCAWSVGTAYNSPLHFGNGTRLTVT.

The chain carries TRBV19 and TRBJ2-3; D perhaps matches TRBD1 (5 bases). Germline CDR1 LNHDA, CDR2 SQIVND (reference sequence). The V end lost 6 bases, the J end lost 1 base, and 14 bases lay between the germline ends. The CDR3 has 15 amino acids. CDR3 loop: CASRALGQGTDTQYF. CDR3 bases: TGTGCCAGTAGGGCCTTGGGGCAGGGCACAGATACGCAGTATTTT.